This T cell receptor beta chain was identified in a study of OX40 agonist ivuxolimab in advanced cancers. General notes on the study: Ivuxolimab was a fully human IgG2 agonistic monoclonal antibody targeting the costimulatory receptor OX40 (CD134). Intravenous ivuxolimab was administered to patients every 2 weeks at six dose levels: 0.01, 0.1, 0.3, 1.5, 3 and 10 mg/kg. Of the roughly 50 dose-escalation patients, hepatocellular carcinoma was present in 19, melanoma in around 15, renal cell carcinoma in 9 and head and neck cancer in 9. In the dose-escalation cohort, around four fifths of patients were male, and the mean age was 60 years with a range of roughly 23 to 90. Prior anti-PD-1, anti-PD-L1 or anti-CTLA-4 therapy was permitted, and checkpoint inhibitors had been received by more than 35% of dose-escalation patients. Three dose-escalation patients achieved partial responses, one with hepatocellular carcinoma and two with cutaneous melanoma. Peripheral TCRbeta sequencing aimed to test whether ivuxolimab altered TCR sequence diversity and caused clonal T-cell expansion. The paper describes the monotherapy dose-escalation part (N of about 55 patients) of the phase I trial of ivuxolimab. The full study reports these points: At doses of 0.1 to 3.0 mg/kg, clonal expansion of both CD4+ and CD8+ blood T cells was observed from baseline to week 6. In partial responders in the 0.1-3.0 mg/kg groups, normalized peripheral clonal expansion was found to be among the lowest, especially among CD8+ T cells. Low levels of normalized T-cell clonal expansion were also seen in some patients who did not respond. Which antigens the clonally expanded peripheral T cells were specific for was not determined. After ivuxolimab, expanded clones were on average more numerous among CD8+ T cells than among CD4+ T cells.

The germline V gene yields SGHVS for CDR1 and FQNEAQ for CDR2. Including cysteine and phenylalanine, the CDR3 has 13 amino acids. This entry keeps only the CDR3 DNA: 39 bases, framed from base 1. V is pared back by 6 bases and J by 6 bases, with 14 bases lying between the germline termini. To sequence the TCRbeta CDR3 region, genomic DNA was isolated from the sorted cells. The immunoSEQ Assay was used for sequencing of TCRbeta CDR3 regions. In its TCRdb copy, this immuneACCESS table keeps in-frame sequences only and misses some clones. Where compared with another copy, unresolved V genes explain less than half of these, and the others have no known cause. In all, the sample holds fewer than 85,000 clones, and just over 90% of those were seen once. The ten largest account for 0.4% to 0.55% of the sample. As to this clone: No cognate antigen has been identified for it. Base qualities are not provided; no much larger clone lies one nucleotide away.

The trial excluded patients who had a history of autoimmune disease or who were on systemic immunosuppression. Peripheral blood for TCR sequencing was drawn from every dose cohort at baseline, at cycle 4 day 1 and at cycle 7 day 1. The samples were drawn from a first-in-human, open-label, multicenter phase I dose-escalation trial of ivuxolimab. Adults with locally advanced or metastatic head and neck squamous cell, hepatocellular, melanoma or renal cell carcinoma were enrolled in the trial. Before TCR sequencing, CD4+ T cells and CD8+ T cells from peripheral blood were sorted into separate populations.

The source of this sequence is an adult with an advanced solid tumor such as melanoma, head and neck, liver or kidney cancer. The sample was CD4+ or CD8+ T cells sorted from blood, taken in a trial of the OX40 agonist ivuxolimab. Rearrangement joined TRBV7-8 to TRBJ1-2; tentative D gene TRBD1, with 6 bases matching. The encoded CDR3 is CASSPGVLDGYTF. The bases read TGTGCCAGCAGTCCAGGGGTTTTGGATGGCTACACCTTC. Here the CDR3 is joined to the reference TRBV7-8 and TRBJ1-2 genes, and the full variable domain is: GAGVSQSPRYKVAKRGQDVALRCDPISGHVSLFWYQQALGQGPEFLTYFQNEAQLDKSGLPSDRFFAERPEGSVSTLKIQRTQQEDSAVYLCASSPGVLDGYTFGSGTRLTVV.